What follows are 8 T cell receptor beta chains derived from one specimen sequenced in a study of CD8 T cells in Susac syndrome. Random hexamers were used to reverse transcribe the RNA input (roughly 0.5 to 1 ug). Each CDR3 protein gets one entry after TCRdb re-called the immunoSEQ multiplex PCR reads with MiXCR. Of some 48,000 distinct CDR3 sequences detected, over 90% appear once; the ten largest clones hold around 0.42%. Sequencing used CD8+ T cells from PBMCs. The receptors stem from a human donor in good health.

CDR3 nucleotide sequence: TGTGCCAGCAGCCCGACGGGACCGGGTCATCAGCCCCAGCATTTT. It specifies CASSPTGPGHQPQHF. J is TRBJ1-5 and V is TRBV7-9; TRBD1 might be the D (5 bases). V lost 5 bases to trimming and J lost 5 bases, with 16 bases between them. This CDR3 is built from 15 residues. The germline V gene encodes CDR1 SEHNR and CDR2 FQNEAQ (reference sequence). The full variable domain, its missing parts supplied by reference TRBV7-9 and TRBJ1-5, is DTGVSQNPRHKITKRGQNVTFRCDPISEHNRLYWYRQTLGQGPEFLTYFQNEAQLEKSRLLSDRFSAERPKGSFSTLEIQRTEQGDSAMYLCASSPTGPGHQPQHFGDGTRLSIL.

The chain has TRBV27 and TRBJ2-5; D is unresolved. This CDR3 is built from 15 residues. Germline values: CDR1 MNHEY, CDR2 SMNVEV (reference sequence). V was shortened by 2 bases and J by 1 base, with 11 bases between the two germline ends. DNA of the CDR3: TGTGCCAGCAGTTTACTGGGGTCCCTCCAAGAGACCCAGTACTTC. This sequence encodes CASSLLGSLQETQYF.

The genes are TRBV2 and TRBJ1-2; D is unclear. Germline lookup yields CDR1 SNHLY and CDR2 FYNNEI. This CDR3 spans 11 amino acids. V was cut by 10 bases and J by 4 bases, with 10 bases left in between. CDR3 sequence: CAKRESYGYTF. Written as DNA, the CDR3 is TGTGCCAAGCGGGAGAGCTATGGCTACACCTTC.

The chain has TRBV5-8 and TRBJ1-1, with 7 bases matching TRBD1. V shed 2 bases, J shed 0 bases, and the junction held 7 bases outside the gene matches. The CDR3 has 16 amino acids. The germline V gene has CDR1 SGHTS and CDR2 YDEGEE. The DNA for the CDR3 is TGTGCCAGCAGCTTTCGTGACAGGGCCATGAACACTGAAGCTTTCTTT. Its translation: CASSFRDRAMNTEAFF.

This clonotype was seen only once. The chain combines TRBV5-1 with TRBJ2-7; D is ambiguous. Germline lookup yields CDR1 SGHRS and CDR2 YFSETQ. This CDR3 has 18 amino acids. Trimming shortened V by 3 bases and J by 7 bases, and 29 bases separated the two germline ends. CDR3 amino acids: CASSSRSGAGTSTKEQYF. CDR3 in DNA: TGCGCCAGCAGCTCTAGGAGTGGCGCAGGAACCTCAACGAAGGAGCAGTACTTC.

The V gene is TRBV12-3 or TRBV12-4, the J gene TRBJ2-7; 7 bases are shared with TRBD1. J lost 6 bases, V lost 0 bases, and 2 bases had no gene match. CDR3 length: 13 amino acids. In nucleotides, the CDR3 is TGTGCCAGCAGTTTAGCAGGGGGCATCGAGCAGTACTTC. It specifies CASSLAGGIEQYF.

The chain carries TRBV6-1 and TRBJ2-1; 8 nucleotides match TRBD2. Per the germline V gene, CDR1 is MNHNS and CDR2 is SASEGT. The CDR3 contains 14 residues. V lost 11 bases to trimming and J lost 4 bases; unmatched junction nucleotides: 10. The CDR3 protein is CAGGQAGVYNEQFF. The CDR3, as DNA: TGTGCCGGGGGGCAAGCGGGAGTGTACAATGAGCAGTTCTTC.

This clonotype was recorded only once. The CDR3 region is CASSQGTGYEAFF. CDR3 DNA sequence: TGTGCCAGCAGCCAAGGGACAGGGTATGAAGCTTTCTTT. The chain combines TRBV3-1 with TRBJ1-1, with 8 bases identical to TRBD1. CDR1 is LGHDT, CDR2 YNNKEL, per germline (reference sequence). This CDR3 has 13 amino acids. V dropped 1 base and J dropped 7; count of bases not matched to a gene: 2.